The rows below give T cell receptor beta chains drawn from one sample of a study of cytomegalovirus exposure and HLA in healthy donors. Profiled with immunoSEQ multiplex PCR; TCRdb holds only in-frame clones, not every one. The table includes roughly 140,000 clones, about 74% detected once. Sample: PBMCs. These receptor sequences come from a woman in her forties in good health and CMV-seronegative. The CDR3 runs from the conserved cysteine through the conserved F or W. D genes are given only for firm matches. Rows give clone size only sometimes, using once, few, many, or a class for an expanded clone.

j_call | d_call | clone_size | v_call | cdr3_nt | cdr3_aa
TRBJ1-5 | TRBD1 | NA | TRBV19 | TGTGCCAGTAGTTTACCACAGGGGACATATAGCAATCAGCCCCAGCATTTT | CASSLPQGTYSNQPQHF
TRBJ2-7 | NA | NA | TRBV19 | TGTGCCAGTAGTAAGGGACTTCTTTACGAGCAGTACTTC | CASSKGLLYEQYF
TRBJ2-1 | NA | few | TRBV5-6 | TGTGCCAGCAGCTTGGATAGGGGCCCTCTCGATTACAATGAGCAGTTCTTC | CASSLDRGPLDYNEQFF
TRBJ1-1 | TRBD1 | NA | TRBV18 | TGTGCCAGCTCACAAGAAACAGGGGGCACTGAAGCTTTCTTT | CASSQETGGTEAFF
TRBJ2-3 | TRBD1 | NA | TRBV5-6 | TGTGCCAGCAGCTGGGGCAGGGGGTTCACAGATACGCAGTATTTT | CASSWGRGFTDTQYF
TRBJ1-5 | NA | NA | TRBV10-3 | TGTGCCATCACCGACGGGGTTGGGGAGCCCCAGCATTTT | CAITDGVGEPQHF
TRBJ2-2 | NA | NA | TRBV2 | TGTGCCAGCAGTGAGTTCCCTACCGGGGAGCTGTTTTTT | CASSEFPTGELFF
TRBJ2-2 | TRBD1 | NA | TRBV19 | TGTGCCAGTACCGGGACAGGGTTTACCGGGGAGCTGTTTTTT | CASTGTGFTGELFF
TRBJ1-1 | NA | few | TRBV2 | TGTGCCAGCAGTGTTGGGGAGGGGTTAAGGGCTGAAGCTTTCTTT | CASSVGEGLRAEAFF
TRBJ1-3 | TRBD1 | once | TRBV27 | TGTGCCAGCAGTCCCACAGGGGGTCCTGGAAACACCATATATTTT | CASSPTGGPGNTIYF
TRBJ2-3 | NA | NA | TRBV21-1 | TGTGCCAGCAGCGCACCACCGGGACTAGCGGGCACAGATACGCAGTATTTT | CASSAPPGLAGTDTQYF
TRBJ2-7 | TRBD2 | NA | TRBV27 | TGTGCCAGCAGGAGCGGGGGGGCCCTCTACGAGCAGTACTTC | CASRSGGALYEQYF
TRBJ1-2 | NA | NA | TRBV28 | TGTGCCAGCAGTTTACTGGGGGCGCCTGGCTACACCTTC | CASSLLGAPGYTF
TRBJ2-3 | NA | NA | TRBV29-1 | TGCAGCTCGGGGGGCAGAGATACGCAGTATTTT | CSSGGRDTQYF
TRBJ2-3 | NA | NA | TRBV5-4 | TGTGCCAGCAGCTTGGCCGCGAGGCTCGGAACTACAGATACGCAGTATTTT | CASSLAARLGTTDTQYF
TRBJ1-1 | NA | NA | TRBV6-5 | TGTGCCAGCAGTTACGGGACGGGGGGAGTGAACACTGAAGCTTTCTTT | CASSYGTGGVNTEAFF
TRBJ2-7 | NA | once | TRBV28 | TGTGCCAGCACGGGCGGGGCCCTAGTTAGCTACGAGCAGTACTTC | CASTGGALVSYEQYF
TRBJ2-3 | TRBD2 | NA | TRBV5-1 | TGCGCCAGCAGCTGGAGCGGGGGTCTAAGGGCAGATACGCAGTATTTT | CASSWSGGLRADTQYF
TRBJ1-5 | TRBD1 | few | TRBV6-6 | TGTGCCAGCACACCAGGGGGAGTTGGCAATCAGCCCCAGCATTTT | CASTPGGVGNQPQHF
TRBJ1-1 | NA | NA | TRBV13 | TGTGCCAGCAGCTCCCGGACAGCTTACACTGAAGCTTTCTTT | CASSSRTAYTEAFF
TRBJ2-2 | TRBD2 | NA | TRBV9 | TGTGCCAGCAGCGCCCTAGCGGGAGGGCCGTACACCGGGGAGCTGTTTTTT | CASSALAGGPYTGELFF
TRBJ2-1 | NA | few | TRBV5-4 | TGTGCCAGCAGCTTGGTGGCAGGGATGAATGAGCAGTTCTTC | CASSLVAGMNEQFF
TRBJ1-2 | NA | few | TRBV7-9 | TGTTCCAGCAGCTTAGACAGTAGTAGGTTTTATGGCTACACCTTC | CSSSLDSSRFYGYTF
TRBJ2-1 | TRBD1 | NA | TRBV6-1 | TGTGCCAGCAGTGAGCCCCCGTCGGACAGGGCCAATGAGCAGTTCTTC | CASSEPPSDRANEQFF
TRBJ2-1 | TRBD1 | NA | TRBV15 | TGTGCCACCAGCAGAGCCCGACAGGGGGGTCCGTATGAGCAGTTCTTC | CATSRARQGGPYEQFF
TRBJ2-1 | NA | NA | TRBV18 | TGTGCCAGCTCACCAGACTTAAGCTCCTACAATGAGCAGTTCTTC | CASSPDLSSYNEQFF
TRBJ1-1 | TRBD1 | NA | TRBV7-7 | TGTGCCAGCAGCCAGAGGCGGGACAGTGAAGCTTTCTTT | CASSQRRDSEAFF
TRBJ1-1 | TRBD1 | NA | TRBV6-5 | TGTGCCAGCACTCCTGACAGGGGGCCGAACACTGAAGCTTTCTTT | CASTPDRGPNTEAFF
TRBJ2-7 | TRBD2 | few | TRBV5-4 | TGTGCCAGCAGCTTCGGCGGGGGTGCCGGCGAGCAGTACTTC | CASSFGGGAGEQYF
TRBJ1-2 | NA | NA | TRBV6-1 | TGTGCCAGCAGTGAAGACACCACCTTCTATGGCTACACCTTC | CASSEDTTFYGYTF
TRBJ1-2 | NA | NA | TRBV7-9 | TGTGCCAGCAGCTCTCGGGTGGCGGAAATACTCTCGGAGGATGGCTACACCTTC | CASSSRVAEILSEDGYTF
TRBJ2-1 | TRBD1 | few | TRBV2 | TGTGCCAGCAGTCCGGACAGGGGGCCCACGATCTTC | CASSPDRGPTIF
TRBJ2-4 | NA | NA | TRBV29-1 | TGCAGCGTGGCCGGGAAACTAGCCAAAAACATTCAGTACTTC | CSVAGKLAKNIQYF
TRBJ2-7 | TRBD2 | NA | TRBV28 | TGTGCCAGCAGTCAAACTAGCGGGAGGGTTTACGAGCAGTACTTC | CASSQTSGRVYEQYF
TRBJ1-4 | NA | NA | TRBV6-5 | TGTGCCAGCAGTTCCCAGGGTATTAATGAAAAACTGTTTTTT | CASSSQGINEKLFF
TRBJ2-3 | NA | NA | TRBV11-1 | TGTGCCAGCAGCTTGGGGGGAGACTCGTCATATTTT | CASSLGGDSSYF
TRBJ2-7 | TRBD1 | NA | TRBV7-9 | TGTGCCAGCAGCTATTCAACCGGGACAGGGCCCGTCGAGCAGTACTTC | CASSYSTGTGPVEQYF
TRBJ1-5 | NA | few | TRBV4-2 | TGTGCCAGCAGCCAAGAGCGGCTGCTTAATCAGCCCCAGCATTTT | CASSQERLLNQPQHF